The clone carrying this T cell receptor beta chain occurred once. The data were taken from a study of control samples from healthy donors and cancer patients. The repertoire was sequenced with immunoSEQ multiplex PCR; TCRdb's copy has only in-frame clones and lacks some. This table holds fewer than 500,000 clones, approximately 90% found once. The CDR3 extends over 16 amino acids. V was shortened by 0 bases and J by 6 bases, with 16 bases between the two germline ends. The germline gives CDR1 MNHNY, CDR2 SVGAGI (reference sequence). The sample comprised PBMCs. The receptor's source is a man in his forties with head and neck cancer. This chain connects TRBV6-6 to TRBJ2-3; the D is unclear. CDR3 amino acids: CASSYSTAATSDTQYF. The CDR3 DNA is TGTGCCAGCAGTTACTCGACGGCCGCCACGTCGGATACGCAGTATTTT.